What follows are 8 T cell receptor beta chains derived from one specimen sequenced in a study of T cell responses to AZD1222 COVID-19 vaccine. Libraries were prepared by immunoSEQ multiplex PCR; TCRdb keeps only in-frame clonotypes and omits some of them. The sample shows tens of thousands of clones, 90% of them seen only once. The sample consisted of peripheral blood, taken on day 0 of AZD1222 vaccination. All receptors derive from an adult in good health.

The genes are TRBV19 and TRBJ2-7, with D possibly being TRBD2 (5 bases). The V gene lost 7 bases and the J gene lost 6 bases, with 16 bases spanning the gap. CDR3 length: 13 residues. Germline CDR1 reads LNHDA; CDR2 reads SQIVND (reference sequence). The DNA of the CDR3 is TGTGCCAGTAACCCGAGGGTAGACCCCGAGCAGTACTTC. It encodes CASNPRVDPEQYF.

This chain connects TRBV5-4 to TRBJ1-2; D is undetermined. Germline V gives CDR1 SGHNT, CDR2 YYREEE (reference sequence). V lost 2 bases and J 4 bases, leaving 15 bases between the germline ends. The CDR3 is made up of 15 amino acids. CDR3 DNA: TGTGCCAGCAGCTTACCAGGTACACTAGGCTATGGCTACACCTTC. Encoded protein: CASSLPGTLGYGYTF.

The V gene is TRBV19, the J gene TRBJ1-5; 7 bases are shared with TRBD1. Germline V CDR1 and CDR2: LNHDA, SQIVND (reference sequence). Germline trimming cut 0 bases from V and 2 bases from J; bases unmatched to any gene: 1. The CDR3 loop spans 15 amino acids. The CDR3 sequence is CASSIDRGGNQPQHF. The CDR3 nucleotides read TGTGCCAGTAGTATAGACAGGGGGGGCAATCAGCCCCAGCATTTT.

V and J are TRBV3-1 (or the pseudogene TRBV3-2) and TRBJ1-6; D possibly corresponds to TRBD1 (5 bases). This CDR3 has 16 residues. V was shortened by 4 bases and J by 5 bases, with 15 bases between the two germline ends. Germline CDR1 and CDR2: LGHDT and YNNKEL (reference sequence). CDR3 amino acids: CASSPQGGRNNSPLHF. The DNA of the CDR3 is TGTGCCAGCAGCCCGCAGGGAGGGAGAAATAATTCACCCCTCCACTTT.

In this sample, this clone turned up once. The CDR3 sequence is CASSRGLAAGGDTQYF. Here the CDR3 DNA reads TGTGCCAGCAGCCGGGGACTAGCGGCCGGAGGAGATACGCAGTATTTT. V is TRBV7-6 and J is TRBJ2-3, with 11 bases fitting TRBD2. This CDR3 contains 16 residues. Germline CDR1 SGHVS, CDR2 FNYEAQ. The trim removed 5 bases at V and 5 bases at J, leaving 9 bases unmatched. The full variable domain, with the rest looked up from reference TRBV7-6 and TRBJ2-3, is GAGVSQSPRYKVTKRGQDVALRCDPISGHVSLYWYRQALGQGPEFLTYFNYEAQQDKSGLPNDRFSAERPEGSISTLTIQRTEQRDSAMYRCASSRGLAAGGDTQYFGPGTRLTVL.

CDR3 sequence: CASSQWGAGQDGELFF. The CDR3 DNA sequence: TGTGCCAGCAGCCAATGGGGGGCCGGTCAAGACGGGGAGCTGTTTTTT. The rearrangement joins TRBV3-1 (or the pseudogene TRBV3-2) to TRBJ2-2; the D call may be TRBD1 or TRBD2 (6 bases each). The CDR3 totals 16 residues. Trimming left V 2 bases short and J 7 bases short, with 17 bases between. Germline loops: CDR1 LGHDT, CDR2 YNNKEL (reference sequence).

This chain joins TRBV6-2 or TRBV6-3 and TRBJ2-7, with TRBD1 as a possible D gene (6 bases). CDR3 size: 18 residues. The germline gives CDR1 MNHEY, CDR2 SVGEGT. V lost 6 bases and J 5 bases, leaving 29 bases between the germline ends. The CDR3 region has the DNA TGTGCCAGCAGACCTCCCAAGGGACATTTGGCAATCGTCGACGAGCAGTACTTC. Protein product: CASRPPKGHLAIVDEQYF.

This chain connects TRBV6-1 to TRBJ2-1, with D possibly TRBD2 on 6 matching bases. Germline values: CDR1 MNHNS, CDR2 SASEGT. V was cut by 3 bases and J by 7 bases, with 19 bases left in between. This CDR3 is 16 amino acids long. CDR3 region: CASSDGVGLARNEQFF. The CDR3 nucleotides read TGTGCCAGCAGTGACGGTGTGGGGCTAGCGAGGAATGAGCAGTTCTTC.